The 8 T cell receptor beta chains below all came from one sample that was sequenced in a study of control samples from healthy donors and cancer patients. Sequenced by immunoSEQ multiplex PCR; TCRdb stores in-frame clones only, minus some. This sample yields around 30,000 clones, of which more than 85% are seen a single time; 1.6% belongs to the top ten. The sample taken for sequencing was PBMCs. Receptors were obtained from a woman in her thirties or forties with lung cancer.

This rearrangement joins TRBV6-1 to TRBJ2-7; D is ambiguous. Germline CDR1 and CDR2: MNHNS and SASEGT. Trimming cost V 1 base and J 1 base, with 11 bases left between them. This CDR3 contains 15 residues. CDR3 DNA sequence: TGTGCCAGCAGTGAAGATCGGGTTGGGTCCTACGAGCAGTACTTC. Translation: CASSEDRVGSYEQYF.

This clone was seen a few times. The chain uses TRBV6-6 and TRBJ1-1; tentatively, D is TRBD1 (5 bases). This CDR3 contains 13 residues. Trimming removed 4 bases at V and 8 bases at J, with 14 bases between. In germline, CDR1 is MNHNY, CDR2 SVGAGI (reference sequence). CDR3 sequence reads: CASSFPDEGEAFF. CDR3 DNA: TGTGCCAGCAGTTTCCCAGATGAGGGGGAAGCTTTCTTT.

The gene calls are TRBV6-5 and TRBJ2-7; a possible D gene is TRBD2 (6 bases). The CDR3 runs 15 residues. The germline V and J ends were trimmed by 0 bases and 2 bases, with 11 bases remaining between them. Per germline, CDR1 MNHEY and CDR2 SVGAGI. This chain's CDR3 is CASSYSGTDPYEQYF. As DNA, the CDR3 is TGTGCCAGCAGTTACTCCGGGACTGACCCCTACGAGCAGTACTTC.

V gene TRBV9 combines with J gene TRBJ1-6, with D unclear. V was shortened by 0 bases and J by 0 bases, with 4 bases between the two germline ends. The CDR3 has 15 amino acids. Per germline, CDR1 SGDLS and CDR2 YYNGEE. In nucleotides, the CDR3 is TGTGCCAGCAGCGTAGGGGTCTCCTATAATTCACCCCTCCACTTT. This codes for CASSVGVSYNSPLHF.

This clone has just one count. V and J are TRBV6-5 and TRBJ1-1; no clear D. V shed 0 bases and J shed 6 bases, with 5 bases lying between them. Germline CDR1 MNHEY, CDR2 SVGAGI. The CDR3 contains 12 residues. DNA for the CDR3: TGTGCCAGCAGTTACTCGAGAGCTGAAGCTTTCTTT. Residues: CASSYSRAEAFF.

The chain combines TRBV19 with TRBJ1-5; D uncertain. Germline CDR1 reads LNHDA; CDR2 reads SQIVND (reference sequence). V dropped 7 bases and J dropped 4 bases, with 14 bases sitting between them. The CDR3 length is 14 residues. The CDR3 sequence is CASNGNLGNQPQHF. The CDR3 DNA is TGTGCCAGTAACGGGAACCTAGGAAATCAGCCCCAGCATTTT.

V is TRBV7-2 and J is TRBJ2-3, with D perhaps matching TRBD2 (5 bases). The CDR3 is 15 residues long. V shed 3 bases and J shed 0 bases, with 10 bases lying between them. CDR1 is SGHTA, CDR2 FQGNSA, per germline. The CDR3 nucleotides are TGTGCCAGCAGCTTGCGACCGGGAAGCACAGATACGCAGTATTTT. The encoded protein is CASSLRPGSTDTQYF.

This clone has more than one count but fewer than ten. The V gene is TRBV5-1, the J gene TRBJ2-1, with 13 bases fitting TRBD2. Germline V gene data show CDR1 as SGHRS and CDR2 as YFSETQ. CDR3 length: 16 amino acids. J was trimmed by 6 bases and V by 5 bases; bases with no gene match: 8. CDR3 DNA: TGCGCCAGCAGTCGGGGACTAGCGGGGAAGGGCAATGAGCAGTTCTTC. It codes for CASSRGLAGKGNEQFF.